Listed here are 23 T cell receptor beta chains from one sample, sequenced in a study of technical replicates of blood from a few donors (dated by TCRdb to about 2017). The method behind the library was the immunoSEQ multiplex PCR assay. Imported from immuneACCESS, the table was reduced by TCRdb to in-frame sequences with V and J called. These copies leave out some clones; in studies compared against another copy, an unresolved V gene accounts for under half, and the cause of the remainder is not known. The sample table records roughly 57,000 clones; 90% to 95% of these occur just once. The leading ten clones occupy 2.5% to 3.5% of the sample. Sequenced sample: PBMCs. The receptors were sampled from a human donor in good health. Some clones in this sample may be carry-over from other donors' samples.

This chain uses TRBV9 with TRBJ1-4, with 7 bases matching TRBD1. Germline CDR1 reads SGDLS; CDR2 reads YYNGEE. V was clipped by 2 bases and J by 3 bases; unmatched bases: 7. The length of the CDR3 is 16 residues. The CDR3 DNA sequence: TGTGCCAGCAGCGTCGGGCAGGGGGTGGCTAATGAAAAACTGTTTTTT. It is translated as CASSVGQGVANEKLFF.

This clone occurred once. V is TRBV5-1 and J is TRBJ2-5, with D hard to call. CDR1 is SGHRS and CDR2 is YFSETQ in the germline V gene. Trimming cost V 5 bases and J 2 bases, with 10 bases left between them. This CDR3 is 13 amino acids long. This chain's CDR3 is CASRQSPQETQYF. As DNA, the CDR3 is TGCGCCAGCAGACAGTCGCCTCAAGAGACCCAGTACTTC.

This clone was recorded a few times. The rearrangement links TRBV9 to TRBJ1-4; 7 bases agree with TRBD1. V shed 4 bases and J 0 bases; nucleotides not matched to a gene: 6. CDR3 size: 16 residues. CDR1 and CDR2 (germline): SGDLS, YYNGEE. The CDR3: CASSSSTGATNEKLFF. CDR3 nucleotide sequence: TGTGCCAGCAGCTCCTCAACAGGGGCAACTAATGAAAAACTGTTTTTT.

This chain links TRBV6-5 with TRBJ2-7, with D tentatively TRBD2 (6 bases). Germline V gene data show CDR1 as MNHEY and CDR2 as SVGAGI. Trimming stripped 0 bases from V and 2 bases from J, with 11 bases between. CDR3 size: 15 residues. In DNA form, the CDR3 reads TGTGCCAGCAGTTACTCTGCGGGACTGACCTACGAGCAGTACTTC. It yields the protein CASSYSAGLTYEQYF.

The CDR3 DNA sequence: TGTGCTAGTGGTCCACCCCGACAGAACGACGAGCAGTACTTC. Its protein product is CASGPPRQNDEQYF. This chain uses TRBV12-5 with TRBJ2-7; a possible D gene is TRBD1 (5 bases). V was pared by 5 bases and J by 5 bases, with 16 bases between. In germline, CDR1 is LGHNT, CDR2 FRNRAP. The CDR3 is made up of 14 amino acids.

The chain couples TRBV29-1 to TRBJ2-1; perhaps TRBD2 as D (5 bases). The germline V and J ends were trimmed by 0 bases and 12 bases, with 9 bases remaining between them. The germline V gene encodes CDR1 SQVTM and CDR2 ANQGSEA. This CDR3 has 11 amino acids. The CDR3 DNA reads TGCAGCGTTGAAGAGCTAGCTGGGCAGTTCTTC. Protein: CSVEELAGQFF.

The chain recombines TRBV6-1 with TRBJ1-5; D ambiguous. V was clipped by 3 bases and J by 3 bases, with 9 bases between them. The germline CDR1 and CDR2 sequences are MNHNS and SASEGT. The CDR3 is 14 amino acids. The CDR3 DNA is TGTGCCAGCAGTGAGTCTAGCCCCAATCAGCCCCAGCATTTT. It is translated as CASSESSPNQPQHF.

Here the CDR3 reads CASSPSGGRLNEQFF. For the CDR3, the DNA is TGTGCCAGCAGCCCGAGCGGGGGGAGGCTAAATGAGCAGTTCTTC. The V gene is TRBV9, the J gene TRBJ2-1; 9 bases align to TRBD2. The germline gives CDR1 SGDLS, CDR2 YYNGEE. This CDR3 region has 15 residues. After removal of 4 bases from V and 7 bases from J, the junction contained 9 bases not matched to a gene.

This chain joins TRBV7-2 and TRBJ2-1; 15 bases match TRBD2. The length of the CDR3 is 15 residues. The V and J ends lost 9 bases and 7 bases, in that order; junction bases with no gene match: 7. Germline-derived CDR1 and CDR2 are SGHTA and FQGNSA. The CDR3 region has the DNA TGTGCCAGTTCGGGACTAGCGGGAGGAGTTAATGAGCAGTTCTTC. Protein product: CASSGLAGGVNEQFF.

The chain employs TRBV19 and TRBJ2-1; 12 nucleotides line up with TRBD2. In germline, CDR1 is LNHDA, CDR2 SQIVND (reference sequence). The CDR3 has 18 amino acids. V lost 6 bases and J lost 2; bases outside the gene matches: 11. The DNA of the CDR3 is TGTGCCAGTAGCCCACTAGCGGGGGGACGTTCGGCCTACAATGAGCAGTTCTTC. Protein: CASSPLAGGRSAYNEQFF.

J is TRBJ2-1 and V is TRBV29-1; 9 bases fit TRBD1. Germline V CDR1 and CDR2: SQVTM, ANQGSEA. The CDR3 has 17 amino acids. V was pared by 7 bases and J by 4 bases, with 17 bases of the junction left unmatched. This chain's CDR3 is CSAEGDRDRGEYNEQFF. As DNA, the CDR3 is TGCAGCGCCGAGGGGGACAGGGACCGAGGCGAATACAATGAGCAGTTCTTC.

This chain links TRBV13 with TRBJ1-1; D is unresolved. Germline V CDR1 and CDR2: PRHDT, FYEKMQ (reference sequence). With 1 base removed from V and 3 bases from J, the gap between germline ends came to 12 bases. CDR3 size: 15 residues. The CDR3 DNA reads TGTGCCAGCAGCTTAGAGAGGGTGCTCGACACTGAAGCTTTCTTT. Protein: CASSLERVLDTEAFF.

The chain is built from TRBV10-3 and TRBJ1-2; D is unresolved. Trimming pared 0 bases from V and 0 bases from J, leaving 11 bases between. The CDR3 sequence is 16 residues long. CDR1 and CDR2 (germline): ENHRY, SYGVKD. The CDR3 protein is CAISESLTASNYGYTF. In DNA, the CDR3 is TGTGCCATCAGTGAGTCTCTCACAGCTTCTAACTATGGCTACACCTTC.

This clone was picked up one time. CDR3 region: CASTPSGANVLTF. CDR3 sequence (DNA): TGTGCCAGCACCCCATCTGGGGCCAACGTCCTGACTTTC. The rearrangement joins TRBV7-9 to TRBJ2-6, with D uncertain. Per germline, CDR1 SEHNR and CDR2 FQNEAQ (reference sequence). The V end lost 7 bases, the J end lost 1 base, and 5 bases lay between the germline ends. This CDR3 is 13 amino acids long.

This chain connects TRBV5-5 to TRBJ1-1, with D perhaps matching TRBD1 (5 bases). This CDR3 spans 16 amino acids. Trimming removed 4 bases at V and 3 bases at J, with 19 bases between. CDR1 is SGHKS and CDR2 is YYEKEE in the germline V gene (reference sequence). The CDR3 here is CASSPTVVGVYTEAFF. In nucleotides, the CDR3 is TGTGCCAGCAGCCCAACCGTAGTAGGGGTTTACACTGAAGCTTTCTTT.

A single count supports this clone. This sequence joins TRBV11-2 and TRBJ1-1; tentative D call: TRBD1 (5 bases). The germline CDR1 and CDR2 sequences are SGHAT and FQNNGV. With 5 bases removed from V and 1 base from J, the gap between germline ends came to 11 bases. The CDR3 contains 14 residues. The CDR3 loop is CASSNKQANTEAFF. CDR3 nucleotides: TGTGCCAGCAGCAATAAACAGGCGAACACTGAAGCTTTCTTT.

V and J are TRBV5-6 and TRBJ2-3, with TRBD1 matching over 9 bases. V dropped 4 bases and J dropped 4; count of bases not matched to a gene: 10. Germline V lookup: CDR1 SGHDT, CDR2 YYEEEE. The CDR3 sequence is 16 residues long. CDR3 bases: TGTGCCAGCAGCGACCCGACAGGGGGAATCGCAGATACGCAGTATTTT. Translated, it gives CASSDPTGGIADTQYF. The full variable domain, completed using reference TRBV5-6 and TRBJ2-3, is DAGVTQSPTHLIKTRGQQVTLRCSPKSGHDTVSWYQQALGQGPQFIFQYYEEEERQRGNFPDRFSGHQFPNYSSELNVNALLLGDSALYLCASSDPTGGIADTQYFGPGTRLTVL.

The chain uses TRBV6-6 and TRBJ2-3; TRBD2 matches 14 bases. Germline V CDR1 and CDR2: MNHNY, SVGAGI (reference sequence). CDR3 length equals 16 residues. With V trimmed by 6 bases and J by 2 bases, 4 bases remained unmatched. CDR3 nucleotides: TGTGCCAGCAGACGACTAGCGGGGGGGAACACAGATACGCAGTATTTT. Its translation: CASRRLAGGNTDTQYF.

This chain connects TRBV6-5 to TRBJ2-7; unclear D gene. Trimming left V 5 bases short and J 2 bases short, with 7 bases between. CDR3 size: 12 residues. Germline assignment: CDR1 MNHEY and CDR2 SVGAGI. The CDR3, as DNA: TGTGCCAGCAGTCCCGCGACCTACGAGCAGTACTTC. Translating gives CASSPATYEQYF.

The gene calls are TRBV2 and TRBJ2-3; D might be TRBD2 (5 bases). Trimming removed 7 bases at V and 0 bases at J, with 14 bases between. Germline V gene lookup returns CDR1 SNHLY and CDR2 FYNNEI. This CDR3 has 15 residues. CDR3 loop: CASKIGLSSTDTQYF. The DNA of the CDR3 is TGTGCCAGCAAGATAGGACTCTCTAGCACAGATACGCAGTATTTT.

This chain uses TRBV6-5 with TRBJ2-7, with D possibly TRBD1 on 5 matching bases. The CDR3 totals 13 residues. V was pared by 11 bases and J by 0 bases, with 14 bases between. From germline, CDR1 is MNHEY and CDR2 SVGAGI. As DNA, the CDR3 is TGTGCCGTACGGCCAGGGCACTCCTACGAGCAGTACTTC. It is translated as CAVRPGHSYEQYF.

The chain is built from TRBV7-6 and TRBJ2-1; a weak D match, TRBD2 (6 bases). Germline lookup yields CDR1 SGHVS and CDR2 FNYEAQ. This CDR3 comprises 16 residues. V shed 5 bases and J shed 4 bases, with 18 bases lying between them. Here the CDR3 reads CASSAPGTGQYNEQFF. Written as DNA, the CDR3 is TGTGCCAGCAGCGCCCCTGGGACTGGGCAATACAATGAGCAGTTCTTC.

CDR3: CASSLADSRGSSSTEAFF. DNA of the CDR3: TGTGCCAGCAGCTTAGCGGATTCCCGGGGTTCTTCTAGTACTGAAGCTTTCTTT. The gene calls are TRBV7-9 and TRBJ1-1; D is ambiguous. The CDR3 spans 18 residues. Germline loops: CDR1 SEHNR, CDR2 FQNEAQ (reference sequence). V lost 0 bases and J lost 5, with 22 bases in between.